Each of the 14 T cell receptor beta chains below was sequenced from the same sample in a study of cytomegalovirus exposure and HLA in healthy donors. Profiled with immunoSEQ multiplex PCR; TCRdb holds only in-frame clones, not every one. The sample contains about 71,000 clones, around 95% of which appear only once. Input material: PBMCs. These receptors originate from a man aged 18 to 29 in good health and CMV-seropositive.

The CDR3 region has the DNA TGTGCCAGCAGTTATCCCCGGACAGGCCCCTCTGATGATGAGCAGTTCTTC. It is translated as CASSYPRTGPSDDEQFF. The chain employs TRBV2 and TRBJ2-1; 7 positions agree with TRBD1. V trimming: 5 bases; J trimming: 8 bases; junction bases outside the gene matches: 18. The CDR3 has 17 residues. In germline, CDR1 is SNHLY, CDR2 FYNNEI.

V usage is TRBV6-5 and J usage is TRBJ2-1; D remains unclear. Germline values: CDR1 MNHEY, CDR2 SVGAGI. The CDR3 is 11 residues long. V lost 6 bases, J lost 6 bases, and 6 bases lay in between. In DNA, the CDR3 is TGTGCCAGCAGGATGAGCAATGAGCAGTTCTTC. Encoded protein: CASRMSNEQFF.

The chain combines TRBV4-1 with TRBJ2-3; D might be TRBD2 (6 bases). Germline assignment: CDR1 MGHRA and CDR2 YSYEKL. Trimming removed 1 base from V and 5 bases from J, with 10 bases in between. This CDR3 has 14 amino acids. CDR3 residues: CASSQAGAIDTQYF. The DNA for the CDR3 is TGCGCCAGCAGCCAAGCGGGAGCCATAGATACGCAGTATTTT.

V usage is TRBV5-4 and J usage is TRBJ2-3; 12 bases are a match to TRBD2. CDR3 length: 16 amino acids. The V gene's germline CDR1 is SGHNT and CDR2 YYREEE (reference sequence). V lost 0 bases and J lost 2; bases outside the gene matches: 1. The CDR3 loop reads CASSLGTSGATDTQYF. The CDR3 nucleotides read TGTGCCAGCAGCTTGGGGACTAGCGGGGCCACAGATACGCAGTATTTT.

Here the CDR3 reads CASSFGQGFYEQYF. In DNA form, the CDR3 reads TGCGCCAGCAGCTTTGGACAGGGGTTCTACGAGCAGTACTTC. The genes are TRBV5-1 and TRBJ2-7, with 9 bases lining up with TRBD1. The V gene's germline CDR1 is SGHRS and CDR2 YFSETQ. The CDR3 extends over 14 amino acids. V was pared by 2 bases and J by 3 bases, with 3 bases of the junction left unmatched. Looking up the rest from reference TRBV5-1 and TRBJ2-7 gives the full variable domain: KAGVTQTPRYLIKTRGQQVTLSCSPISGHRSVSWYQQTPGQGLQFLFEYFSETQRNKGNFPGRFSGRQFSNSRSEMNVSTLELGDSALYLCASSFGQGFYEQYFGPGTRLTVT.

Concerning this clone itself: The junction shows a germline mismatch at one end, possibly a read error. This rearrangement joins TRBV7-7 to TRBJ2-5; no definite D call. The CDR3 sequence is 14 residues long. Per germline, CDR1 SSHAT and CDR2 FNYEAQ (reference sequence). The DNA for the CDR3 is TGTGCTAGCAGCTTAGAGGCAGGCCAAGAGACCCAGTACTTC. It yields the protein CASSLEAGQETQYF.

The chain uses TRBV2 and TRBJ1-2, with TRBD1 as a possible D gene (5 bases). Trimming took 5 bases from V and 4 from J, leaving 20 bases between them. CDR3 length: 16 residues. The germline gives CDR1 SNHLY, CDR2 FYNNEI. The CDR3 spells CASSLAQAPGLYGYTF. The CDR3 nucleotides are TGTGCCAGCAGTCTCGCACAGGCCCCTGGGCTCTATGGCTACACCTTC. Full variable domain (outside the CDR3, taken from reference TRBV2 and TRBJ1-2): EPEVTQTPSHQVTQMGQEVILRCVPISNHLYFYWYRQILGQKVEFLVSFYNNEISEKSEIFDDQFSVERPDGSNFTLKIRSTKLEDSAMYFCASSLAQAPGLYGYTFGSGTRLTVV.

The chain joins TRBV6-5 to TRBJ1-5, with no clear D. The ends were cut back, 5 bases at V and 2 bases at J, with 13 bases in the middle. CDR1 and CDR2 (germline): MNHEY, SVGAGI. This CDR3 region has 15 residues. CDR3 in DNA: TGTGCCAGCAGTCCCTCTACCTTGGGCAATCAGCCCCAGCATTTT. Its translation: CASSPSTLGNQPQHF.

This clone has just one count. This chain connects TRBV7-3 to TRBJ2-1, with 9 bases that match TRBD2. Trimming cost V 4 bases and J 2 bases; bases outside gene matches: 12. Germline CDR1 and CDR2: SGHTA and FQGTGA. This CDR3 has 18 residues. In nucleotides, the CDR3 is TGTGCCAGCAGCTATATCCCTGGGGGACTAGCCCCCTACAATGAGCAGTTCTTC. Translating it yields CASSYIPGGLAPYNEQFF.

The CDR3 here is CASSFHRELNGYTF. In DNA form, the CDR3 reads TGTGCCAGCAGTTTTCACAGGGAACTTAATGGCTACACCTTC. V usage is TRBV27 and J usage is TRBJ1-2; D possibly corresponds to TRBD1 (6 bases). The CDR3 has 14 residues. CDR1 MNHEY and CDR2 SMNVEV come from the germline V gene (reference sequence). Trimming removed 3 bases from V and 6 bases from J, with 14 bases in between.

V is TRBV11-2 and J is TRBJ2-7; D call uncertain. The CDR3 runs 12 residues. Trimming removed 1 base at V and 3 bases at J, with 4 bases between. Germline lookup yields CDR1 SGHAT and CDR2 FQNNGV. The CDR3 region is CASSLGLYEQYF. CDR3 DNA sequence: TGTGCCAGCAGCTTAGGGCTCTACGAGCAGTACTTC.

V and J are TRBV11-1 and TRBJ1-1; TRBD1 is a possible D gene (5 bases). CDR3 length: 12 amino acids. V dropped 3 bases and J dropped 4 bases, with 6 bases sitting between them. Germline loops: CDR1 SGHAT, CDR2 FQDESV (reference sequence). Here the CDR3 reads CASSFRGTEAFF. The DNA of the CDR3 is TGTGCCAGCAGCTTTAGGGGCACTGAAGCTTTCTTT.

CDR3 residues: CASSLLGAGGEKLFF. The DNA for the CDR3 is TGCGCCAGCAGCTTGTTAGGGGCAGGAGGGGAAAAACTGTTTTTT. V is TRBV5-1 and J is TRBJ1-4; TRBD1 might be the D (5 bases). CDR1 is SGHRS and CDR2 is YFSETQ in the germline V gene. Deletions cut 1 base from V and 8 bases from J, with 15 bases between. There are 15 residues in the CDR3.

The rearrangement joins TRBV4-1 to TRBJ2-2, with TRBD2 matching over 9 bases. Trimming removed 0 bases from V and 7 bases from J; junction bases left unmatched: 12. The CDR3 contains 18 residues. The V gene's germline CDR1 is MGHRA and CDR2 YSYEKL. The CDR3 coding sequence is TGCGCCAGCAGCCAAGAGGTTGCTTGGCGGGGGGGCGGCGGGGAGCTGTTTTTT. It specifies CASSQEVAWRGGGGELFF.